This T cell receptor beta chain comes out of a study of T cell responses to AZD1222 COVID-19 vaccine. Study conclusions and caveats: Spike as a whole was targeted by vaccine-associated CD4 TCRs, dominant at 160-218 and 743-854. Most donors were white British, females outnumbered males, and clonal diversity was possibly underestimated.

CDR1 is LNHDA and CDR2 is SQIVND in the germline V gene (reference sequence). CDR3 length: 16 amino acids. Trimming pared 6 bases from V and 4 bases from J, leaving 19 bases between. The table came from immunoSEQ multiplex PCR; TCRdb's copy has only in-frame clones and leaves some out. The repertoire holds tens of thousands of clones, with 80% to 90% as singletons. Note on this clone: Its antigen remains unknown.

Sequencing used peripheral blood, obtained 28 days after the second AZD1222 dose. The sequence was obtained from an adult who received the AZD1222 COVID-19 vaccine. This rearrangement joins TRBV19 to TRBJ2-1; the D is unclear. CDR3 nucleotide sequence: TGTGCCAGTAGCCCCGAGGAAGGAGACACGTACAATGAGCAGTTCTTC. This translates into CASSPEEGDTYNEQFF. The full variable domain, rest sourced from reference TRBV19 and TRBJ2-1, is DGGITQSPKYLFRKEGQNVTLSCEQNLNHDAMYWYRQDPGQGLRLIYYSQIVNDFQKGDIAEGYSVSREKKESFPLTVTSAQKNPTAFYLCASSPEEGDTYNEQFFGPGTRLTVL.